The 28 T cell receptor beta chains presented below share a single source sample, sequenced in a study of cytomegalovirus exposure and HLA in healthy donors. It was with 60 Vbeta and 13 Jbeta primers that the PCR ran. TCRdb's copy holds only in-frame clones and misses some; the assay was immunoSEQ multiplex PCR. The sample has 200,000 to 250,000 clones, approximately 68% seen once. Source material: PBMCs. The source is a woman aged 25 to 39 in good health and CMV-seronegative.

The chain links TRBV5-6 to TRBJ1-2, with D possibly matching TRBD1 (5 bases). The CDR3 consists of 15 residues. In germline, CDR1 is SGHDT, CDR2 YYEEEE. V shed 4 bases and J shed 0 bases, with 13 bases lying between them. CDR3 residues: CASSPGGVANYGYTF. CDR3 nucleotides: TGTGCCAGCAGCCCGGGGGGTGTAGCTAACTATGGCTACACCTTC.

This clone was seen more than once but under ten times. V gene TRBV5-6 combines with J gene TRBJ1-1; weak D call: TRBD1 (5 bases). The CDR3 has 12 residues. From germline, CDR1 is SGHDT and CDR2 YYEEEE. Trimming took off 5 bases at V and 7 bases at J, with 12 bases between the two ends. The CDR3 here is CASRIGQSEAFF. DNA for the CDR3: TGTGCCAGCAGAATTGGACAAAGTGAAGCTTTCTTT.

The chain recombines TRBV13 with TRBJ1-4; D is unclear. The V and J ends lost 5 bases and 8 bases respectively, with 12 bases between them. The CDR3 spans 13 residues. Germline CDR1 reads PRHDT; CDR2 reads FYEKMQ (reference sequence). The CDR3 reads CASSREGREKLFF. The DNA of the CDR3 is TGTGCCAGCAGCCGGGAAGGTCGAGAAAAACTGTTTTTT. The whole variable domain, filled in from reference TRBV13 and TRBJ1-4, reads AAGVIQSPRHLIKEKRETATLKCYPIPRHDTVYWYQQGPGQDPQFLISFYEKMQSDKGSIPDRFSAQQFSDYHSELNMSSLELGDSALYFCASSREGREKLFFGSGTQLSVL.

The rearrangement joins TRBV19 to TRBJ2-3; a possible D gene is TRBD2 (6 bases). Germline assignment: CDR1 LNHDA and CDR2 SQIVND (reference sequence). There are 14 residues in the CDR3. The V and J ends lost 5 bases and 0 bases respectively, with 9 bases between them. Here the CDR3 reads CASSFSGSTDTQYF. Written as DNA, the CDR3 is TGTGCCAGTAGTTTTAGCGGCAGCACAGATACGCAGTATTTT.

The chain recombines TRBV5-8 with TRBJ1-1; 7 bases match TRBD1. CDR1 is SGHTS and CDR2 is YDEGEE in the germline V gene. With 3 bases clipped from V and 5 bases from J, the junction kept 7 bases outside the gene matches. The CDR3 loop spans 14 amino acids. CDR3 loop: CASSSLTGQTEAFF. The CDR3 DNA is TGTGCCAGCAGCTCGTTGACAGGGCAAACTGAAGCTTTCTTT.

This chain connects TRBV7-9 to TRBJ2-7; D is unclear. V was shortened by 4 bases and J by 0 bases, with 10 bases between the two germline ends. Germline V gene sequence: CDR1 SEHNR, CDR2 FQNEAQ (reference sequence). This CDR3 is built from 14 residues. Here the CDR3 reads CASSSQLSSYEQYF. DNA of the CDR3: TGTGCCAGCAGCTCCCAGTTAAGCTCCTACGAGCAGTACTTC.

The chain recombines TRBV4-1 with TRBJ2-3; 8 bases align to TRBD2. CDR1 is MGHRA and CDR2 is YSYEKL in the germline V gene. The trim removed 6 bases at V and 5 bases at J, leaving 10 bases unmatched. The CDR3 runs to 15 residues. CDR3 protein: CASRVGAGALDTQYF. CDR3 nucleotide sequence: TGCGCCAGCAGGGTCGGAGCGGGAGCTCTAGATACGCAGTATTTT.

The chain has TRBV9 and TRBJ1-1; 10 bases line up with TRBD1. Losses at the gene ends were 3 bases for V and 1 base for J; bases not matched to a gene: 9. The CDR3 extends over 17 amino acids. Germline V gene data show CDR1 as SGDLS and CDR2 as YYNGEE. The CDR3, as DNA: TGTGCCAGCAGCGCTATCGGGACAGGGGTCGGGAACACTGAAGCTTTCTTT. This encodes CASSAIGTGVGNTEAFF.

The V call is TRBV23-1, the J call TRBJ2-7; 8 bases align to TRBD1. TRBV23-1 is an ORF, and what it does is uncertain. Trimming removed 4 bases from V and 4 bases from J; junction bases left unmatched: 6. This CDR3 is built from 14 residues. CDR3 sequence: CASSPRDRRYEQYF. DNA for the CDR3: TGCGCCAGCAGTCCCCGGGACAGGCGTTACGAGCAGTACTTC.

The V call is TRBV5-1, the J call TRBJ1-2, with unresolved D. CDR3 size: 14 residues. The germline V gene encodes CDR1 SGHRS and CDR2 YFSETQ. Trimming cost V 0 bases and J 5 bases, with 11 bases left between them. CDR3 bases: TGCGCCAGCAGCTTGGGGAGGGCCGGGTATGGCTACACCTTC. Translation gives CASSLGRAGYGYTF. The entire variable domain, with the rest obtained from reference TRBV5-1 and TRBJ1-2, is as follows: KAGVTQTPRYLIKTRGQQVTLSCSPISGHRSVSWYQQTPGQGLQFLFEYFSETQRNKGNFPGRFSGRQFSNSRSEMNVSTLELGDSALYLCASSLGRAGYGYTFGSGTRLTVV.

The J gene is TRBJ1-1, the V gene TRBV11-2; maybe TRBD1 (5 bases). This CDR3 is 15 amino acids long. Looked up from germline, CDR1 is SGHAT and CDR2 is FQNNGV. Deletions cut 5 bases from V and 0 bases from J, with 13 bases between. Here the CDR3 reads CASSPWRDLNTEAFF. CDR3 in DNA: TGTGCCAGCAGCCCCTGGAGGGACCTGAACACTGAAGCTTTCTTT.

The chain has TRBV9 and TRBJ2-1, with a tentative D call TRBD2 (6 bases). The CDR3 has 15 residues. Germline lookup yields CDR1 SGDLS and CDR2 YYNGEE. V gave up 0 bases and J gave up 5 bases, with 12 bases separating them. CDR3 nucleotide sequence: TGTGCCAGCAGCGTAGATCCTAGCGCCCACAATGAGCAGTTCTTC. This gives the protein CASSVDPSAHNEQFF.

The chain combines TRBV25-1 with TRBJ2-7; D is possibly TRBD2 (6 bases). V shed 2 bases and J shed 4 bases, with 15 bases lying between them. Germline CDR1 and CDR2: MGHDK and SYGVNS. The CDR3 is made up of 15 amino acids. The CDR3 bases are TGTGCCAGCAGTGAAGCGGGGTCTGGGGATTACGAGCAGTACTTC. Its translation: CASSEAGSGDYEQYF.

The sample holds a few counts of this clone. CDR3 loop: CASSIERVGNTEAFF. CDR3 DNA sequence: TGTGCCAGTAGTATAGAGCGGGTGGGGAACACTGAAGCTTTCTTT. This chain joins TRBV19 and TRBJ1-1; D gene unclear. Germline-derived CDR1 and CDR2 are LNHDA and SQIVND (reference sequence). Trimming took 0 bases from V and 1 from J, leaving 9 bases between them. The length of the CDR3 is 15 residues. The full variable domain, with the rest looked up from reference TRBV19 and TRBJ1-1, is DGGITQSPKYLFRKEGQNVTLSCEQNLNHDAMYWYRQDPGQGLRLIYYSQIVNDFQKGDIAEGYSVSREKKESFPLTVTSAQKNPTAFYLCASSIERVGNTEAFFGQGTRLTVV.

The rearrangement joins TRBV27 to TRBJ2-2, with 8 bases matching TRBD2. V gave up 5 bases and J gave up 6 bases; unmatched junction bases: 11. This CDR3 has 16 amino acids. In germline, CDR1 is MNHEY, CDR2 SMNVEV (reference sequence). CDR3 protein: CASSISRLAISGELFF. DNA of the CDR3: TGTGCCAGCAGTATCTCTCGACTAGCGATATCCGGGGAGCTGTTTTTT.

In this sample, this clone turned up a few times. The V gene is TRBV5-1, the J gene TRBJ2-1; 12 bases fit TRBD1. The V gene end was trimmed by 3 bases and the J gene end by 5 bases; junction bases not matched to a gene: 3. The CDR3 is 15 amino acids. The germline gives CDR1 SGHRS, CDR2 YFSETQ. The CDR3 sequence is CASSSRDRGHNEQFF. Here the CDR3 DNA reads TGCGCCAGCAGCTCCCGGGACAGGGGGCACAATGAGCAGTTCTTC.

This clone occurred a few times. V gene TRBV7-9 combines with J gene TRBJ2-5; 11 bases line up with TRBD2. The CDR3 has 15 residues. V shed 2 bases and J 2 bases; nucleotides not matched to a gene: 1. CDR1 is SEHNR and CDR2 is FQNEAQ in the germline V gene (reference sequence). This CDR3 reads CASSLRLAGQETQYF. The CDR3, as DNA: TGTGCCAGCAGCTTACGACTAGCGGGGCAAGAGACCCAGTACTTC. Filled out from reference TRBV7-9 and TRBJ2-5, the complete variable domain reads DTGVSQNPRHKITKRGQNVTFRCDPISEHNRLYWYRQTLGQGPEFLTYFQNEAQLEKSRLLSDRFSAERPKGSFSTLEIQRTEQGDSAMYLCASSLRLAGQETQYFGPGTRLLVL.

The chain joins TRBV2 to TRBJ1-3, with D tentatively TRBD1 (6 bases). This CDR3 comprises 17 residues. From germline, CDR1 is SNHLY and CDR2 FYNNEI. V lost 6 bases and J lost 0, with 18 bases in between. DNA of the CDR3: TGTGCCAGCAGCTCTATCCCGAGGGGGACCTCTGGAAACACCATATATTTT. It codes for CASSSIPRGTSGNTIYF.

This clone occurred once. The chain carries TRBV6-1 and TRBJ1-2; D is uncertain. The CDR3 loop spans 11 amino acids. The germline gives CDR1 MNHNS, CDR2 SASEGT. CDR3 coding DNA: TGTGCAACAGCAGCTAACTATGGCTACACCTTC. This translates into CATAANYGYTF.

This clone has more than one count but fewer than ten. The junction departs from germline at one end; a sequencing error may be responsible. V and J are TRBV11-2 and TRBJ1-1; TRBD1 agrees at 8 bases. The germline V gene has CDR1 SGHAT and CDR2 FQNNGV. The CDR3 loop spans 12 amino acids. In DNA, the CDR3 is TGTGCCAGCGGATCCCAGGGGGCTGAGGCTTTCTTT. It translates to CASGSQGAEAFF.

The rearrangement joins TRBV7-2 to TRBJ1-2; no reliable D call. V was cut by 1 base and J by 3 bases, with 12 bases left in between. The CDR3 has 15 residues. The germline gives CDR1 SGHTA, CDR2 FQGNSA. As DNA, the CDR3 is TGTGCCAGCAGCTTAGGCAGGCCCTCCTACTATGGCTACACCTTC. Protein sequence: CASSLGRPSYYGYTF. The full variable domain, rest sourced from reference TRBV7-2 and TRBJ1-2, is GAGVSQSPSNKVTEKGKDVELRCDPISGHTALYWYRQSLGQGLEFLIYFQGNSAPDKSGLPSDRFSAERTGGSVSTLTIQRTQQEDSAVYLCASSLGRPSYYGYTFGSGTRLTVV.

The chain employs TRBV4-1 and TRBJ2-1; D may be TRBD2 (5 bases). V was pared by 0 bases and J by 4 bases, with 13 bases between. The CDR3 covers 16 residues. In germline, CDR1 is MGHRA, CDR2 YSYEKL. CDR3 bases: TGCGCCAGCAGCCAAGATATCGCTAGCATATACAATGAGCAGTTCTTC. Protein product: CASSQDIASIYNEQFF.

The genes are TRBV10-3 and TRBJ1-1, with D possibly matching TRBD1 (6 bases). V lost 4 bases, J lost 2 bases, and 17 bases lay in between. CDR1 is ENHRY, CDR2 SYGVKD, per germline. CDR3 length equals 16 residues. The CDR3 protein is CAISGEETGFNTEAFF. The CDR3 coding sequence is TGTGCCATCAGTGGAGAAGAGACAGGCTTCAACACTGAAGCTTTCTTT.

The rearrangement joins TRBV7-9 to TRBJ2-7; 7 bases match TRBD2. This CDR3 region has 13 residues. Germline loops: CDR1 SEHNR, CDR2 FQNEAQ (reference sequence). After removal of 6 bases from V and 7 bases from J, the junction contained 9 bases not matched to a gene. The CDR3 protein is CASSKGRGREQYF. For the CDR3, the DNA is TGTGCCAGCAGTAAAGGGAGGGGTCGGGAGCAGTACTTC.

Many counts were recorded for this clone. This sequence joins TRBV5-1 and TRBJ1-4, with D maybe TRBD1 (6 bases). The V gene's germline CDR1 is SGHRS and CDR2 YFSETQ. The CDR3 sequence is 14 residues long. The germline V and J ends were trimmed by 2 bases and 3 bases, with 8 bases remaining between them. CDR3 amino acids: CASSLKGANEKLFF. CDR3 nucleotide sequence: TGCGCCAGCAGCTTAAAGGGGGCTAATGAAAAACTGTTTTTT.

Only one count was recorded for this clone. V and J are TRBV5-4 and TRBJ2-7, with 9 bases identical to TRBD1. This CDR3 has 14 amino acids. Germline V gene sequence: CDR1 SGHNT, CDR2 YYREEE (reference sequence). V lost 4 bases, J lost 3 bases, and 5 bases stayed unmatched. This CDR3 reads CASSTRDRDYEQYF. DNA of the CDR3: TGTGCCAGCAGCACCAGGGACAGGGACTACGAGCAGTACTTC.

This chain connects TRBV29-1 to TRBJ1-1; 7 nucleotides match TRBD1. J lost 8 bases, V lost 0 bases, and 12 bases had no gene match. The CDR3 has 15 amino acids. Germline V gives CDR1 SQVTM, CDR2 ANQGSEA. This CDR3 reads CSVEDPGTASLEAFF. CDR3 sequence (DNA): TGCAGCGTTGAAGATCCAGGGACAGCAAGTTTGGAAGCTTTCTTT.

In nucleotides, the CDR3 is TGTGCCAGCAGCGCCGGAGGGAAGGGAGCTAACTATGGCTACACCTTC. This encodes CASSAGGKGANYGYTF. The chain combines TRBV9 with TRBJ1-2; D remains unclear. This CDR3 comprises 16 residues. Germline V gene lookup returns CDR1 SGDLS and CDR2 YYNGEE. Trimming removed 3 bases from V and 0 bases from J, with 15 bases in between. The full variable domain, with the rest looked up from reference TRBV9 and TRBJ1-2, is DSGVTQTPKHLITATGQRVTLRCSPRSGDLSVYWYQQSLDQGLQFLIQYYNGEERAKGNILERFSAQQFPDLHSELNLSSLELGDSALYFCASSAGGKGANYGYTFGSGTRLTVV.